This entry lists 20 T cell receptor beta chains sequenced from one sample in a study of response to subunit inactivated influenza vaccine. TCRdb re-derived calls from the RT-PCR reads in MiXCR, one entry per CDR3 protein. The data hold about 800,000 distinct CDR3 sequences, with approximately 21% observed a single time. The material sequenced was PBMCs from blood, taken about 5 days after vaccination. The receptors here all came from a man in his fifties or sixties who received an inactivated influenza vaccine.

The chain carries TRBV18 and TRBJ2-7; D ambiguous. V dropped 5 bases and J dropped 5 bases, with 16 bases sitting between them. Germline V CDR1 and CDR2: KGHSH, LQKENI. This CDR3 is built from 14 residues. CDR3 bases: TGTGCCAGCTCATTCTCGGGTCCCCTGAACGAGCAGTACTTC. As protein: CASSFSGPLNEQYF.

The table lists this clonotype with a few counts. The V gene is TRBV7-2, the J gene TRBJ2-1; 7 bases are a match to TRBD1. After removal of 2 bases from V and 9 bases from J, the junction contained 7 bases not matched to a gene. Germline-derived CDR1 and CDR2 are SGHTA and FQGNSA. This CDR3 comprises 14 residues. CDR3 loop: CASSLTYRDSEQFF. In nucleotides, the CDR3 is TGTGCCAGCAGCTTAACATACAGGGACAGTGAGCAGTTCTTC.

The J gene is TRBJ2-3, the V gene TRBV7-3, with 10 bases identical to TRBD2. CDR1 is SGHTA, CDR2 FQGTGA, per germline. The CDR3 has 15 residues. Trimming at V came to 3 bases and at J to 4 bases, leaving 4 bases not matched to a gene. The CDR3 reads CASSLSSGSADTQYF. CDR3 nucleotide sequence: TGTGCCAGCAGCTTGTCTAGCGGGAGTGCAGATACGCAGTATTTT. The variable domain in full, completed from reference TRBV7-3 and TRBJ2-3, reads GAGVSQTPSNKVTEKGKYVELRCDPISGHTALYWYRQSLGQGPEFLIYFQGTGAADDSGLPNDRFFAVRPEGSVSTLKIQRTERGDSAVYLCASSLSSGSADTQYFGPGTRLTVL.

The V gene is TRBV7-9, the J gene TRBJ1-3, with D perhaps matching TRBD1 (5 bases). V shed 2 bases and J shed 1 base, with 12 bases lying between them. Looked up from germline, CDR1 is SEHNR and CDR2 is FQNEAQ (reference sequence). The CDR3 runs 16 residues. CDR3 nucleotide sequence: TGTGCCAGCAGCTTATTTCAGGGCCAATCTGGAAACACCATATATTTT. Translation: CASSLFQGQSGNTIYF.

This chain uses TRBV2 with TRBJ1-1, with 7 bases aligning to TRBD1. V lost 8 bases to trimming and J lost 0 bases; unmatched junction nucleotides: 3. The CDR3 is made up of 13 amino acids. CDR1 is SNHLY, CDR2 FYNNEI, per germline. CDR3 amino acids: CASQTGMNTEAFF. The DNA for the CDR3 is TGTGCCAGCCAGACAGGGATGAACACTGAAGCTTTCTTT. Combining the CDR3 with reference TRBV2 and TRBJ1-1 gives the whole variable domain EPEVTQTPSHQVTQMGQEVILRCVPISNHLYFYWYRQILGQKVEFLVSFYNNEISEKSEIFDDQFSVERPDGSNFTLKIRSTKLEDSAMYFCASQTGMNTEAFFGQGTRLTVV.

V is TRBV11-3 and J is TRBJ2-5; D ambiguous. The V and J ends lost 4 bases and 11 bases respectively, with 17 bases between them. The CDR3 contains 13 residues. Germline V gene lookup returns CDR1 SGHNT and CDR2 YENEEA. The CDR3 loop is CASSSDQGKPQYF. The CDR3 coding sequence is TGTGCCAGCAGCTCAGATCAAGGGAAACCTCAGTACTTC.

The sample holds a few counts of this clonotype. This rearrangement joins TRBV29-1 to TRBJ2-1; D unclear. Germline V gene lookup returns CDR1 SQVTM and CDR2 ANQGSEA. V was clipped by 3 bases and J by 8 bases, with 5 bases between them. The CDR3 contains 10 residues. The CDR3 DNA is TGCAGCGTTGAGGGCTATGAGCAGTTCTTC. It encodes CSVEGYEQFF.

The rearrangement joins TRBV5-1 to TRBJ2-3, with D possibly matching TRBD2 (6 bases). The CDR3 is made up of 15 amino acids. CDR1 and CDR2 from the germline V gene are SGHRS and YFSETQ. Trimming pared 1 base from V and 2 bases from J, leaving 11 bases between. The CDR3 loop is CASSLWGEATDTQYF. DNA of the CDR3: TGCGCCAGCAGCTTGTGGGGGGAGGCCACAGATACGCAGTATTTT. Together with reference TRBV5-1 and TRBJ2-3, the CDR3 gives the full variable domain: KAGVTQTPRYLIKTRGQQVTLSCSPISGHRSVSWYQQTPGQGLQFLFEYFSETQRNKGNFPGRFSGRQFSNSRSEMNVSTLELGDSALYLCASSLWGEATDTQYFGPGTRLTVL.

The CDR3 bases are TGTGCCAGCAGCGCTGGACTAGCGCACACCTACGAGCAGTACTTC. Protein sequence: CASSAGLAHTYEQYF. The chain combines TRBV3-1 with TRBJ2-7; 9 bases align to TRBD2. V dropped 5 bases and J dropped 2; count of bases not matched to a gene: 7. This CDR3 contains 15 residues. Per germline, CDR1 LGHDT and CDR2 YNNKEL (reference sequence).

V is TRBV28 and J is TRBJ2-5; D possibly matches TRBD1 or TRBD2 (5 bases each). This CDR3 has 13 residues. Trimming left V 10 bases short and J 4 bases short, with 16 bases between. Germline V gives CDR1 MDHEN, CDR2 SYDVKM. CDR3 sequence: CATNTVGVETQYF. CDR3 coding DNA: TGTGCCACCAACACGGTGGGGGTAGAGACCCAGTACTTC.

As DNA, the CDR3 is TGTGCCAGCAGCCAAAGCTCCGTTGAGCAGTTCTTC. Encoded protein: CASSQSSVEQFF. The genes are TRBV6-2 or TRBV6-3 and TRBJ2-1; D is unresolved. The V end was cut by 6 bases, the J end by 9 bases, with 12 bases between. CDR1 MNHEY and CDR2 SVGEGT come from the germline V gene. The CDR3 is 12 amino acids.

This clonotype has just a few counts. The CDR3 sequence is CASREQGVTEAFF. The CDR3 nucleotides read TGTGCCAGCAGGGAACAGGGGGTAACTGAAGCTTTCTTT. This chain joins TRBV12-3 or TRBV12-4 and TRBJ1-1, with TRBD1 matching over 8 bases. The V and J ends lost 6 bases and 5 bases, in that order; junction bases with no gene match: 5. This CDR3 spans 13 amino acids.

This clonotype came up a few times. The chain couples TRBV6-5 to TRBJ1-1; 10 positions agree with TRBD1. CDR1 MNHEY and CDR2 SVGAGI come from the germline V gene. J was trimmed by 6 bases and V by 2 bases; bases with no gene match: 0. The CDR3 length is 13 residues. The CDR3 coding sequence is TGTGCCAGCAGTTACGGACAGGGGGCTGAAGCTTTCTTT. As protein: CASSYGQGAEAFF.

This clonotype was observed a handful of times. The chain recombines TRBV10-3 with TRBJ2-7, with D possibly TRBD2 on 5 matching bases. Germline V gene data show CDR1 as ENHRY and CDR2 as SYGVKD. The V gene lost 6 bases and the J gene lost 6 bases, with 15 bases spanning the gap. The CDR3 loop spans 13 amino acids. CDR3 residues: CAIRRQVEGEQYF. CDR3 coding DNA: TGTGCCATCAGACGCCAGGTTGAGGGCGAGCAGTACTTC.

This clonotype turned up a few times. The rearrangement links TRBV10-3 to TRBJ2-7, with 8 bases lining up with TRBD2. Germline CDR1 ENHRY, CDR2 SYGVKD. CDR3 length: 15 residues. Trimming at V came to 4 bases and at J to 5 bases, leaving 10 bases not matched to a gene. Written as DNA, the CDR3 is TGTGCCATCAGTGGTCCCCGGGAGGGCATCCACGAGCAGTACTTC. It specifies CAISGPREGIHEQYF.

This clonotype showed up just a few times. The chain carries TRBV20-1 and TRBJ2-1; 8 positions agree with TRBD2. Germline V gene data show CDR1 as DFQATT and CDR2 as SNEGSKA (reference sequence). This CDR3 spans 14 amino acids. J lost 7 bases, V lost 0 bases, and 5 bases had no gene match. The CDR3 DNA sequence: TGCAGTGCTAGAGAACGACTAGCGCGAAATGAGCAGTTCTTC. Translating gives CSARERLARNEQFF.

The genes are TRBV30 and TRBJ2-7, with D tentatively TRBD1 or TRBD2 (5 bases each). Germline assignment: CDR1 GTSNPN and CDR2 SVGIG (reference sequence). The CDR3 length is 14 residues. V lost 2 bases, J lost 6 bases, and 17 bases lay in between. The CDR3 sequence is CAWSTGTGRFEQYF. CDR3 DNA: TGTGCCTGGAGTACCGGGACGGGACGATTCGAGCAGTACTTC.

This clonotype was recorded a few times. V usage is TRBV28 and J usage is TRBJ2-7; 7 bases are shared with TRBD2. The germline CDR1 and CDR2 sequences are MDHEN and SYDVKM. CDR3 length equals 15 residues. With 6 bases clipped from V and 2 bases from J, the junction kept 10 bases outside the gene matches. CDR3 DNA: TGTGCCAGCAGGGGGGGGGTGCGGAGGCCCTACGAGCAGTACTTC. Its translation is CASRGGVRRPYEQYF.

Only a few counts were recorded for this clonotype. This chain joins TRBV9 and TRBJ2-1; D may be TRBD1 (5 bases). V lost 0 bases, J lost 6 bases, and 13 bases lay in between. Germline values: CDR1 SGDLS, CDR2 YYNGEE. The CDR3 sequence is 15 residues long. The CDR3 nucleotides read TGTGCCAGCAGCGTAGAAGGGGCCCACCTCAATGAGCAGTTCTTC. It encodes CASSVEGAHLNEQFF.

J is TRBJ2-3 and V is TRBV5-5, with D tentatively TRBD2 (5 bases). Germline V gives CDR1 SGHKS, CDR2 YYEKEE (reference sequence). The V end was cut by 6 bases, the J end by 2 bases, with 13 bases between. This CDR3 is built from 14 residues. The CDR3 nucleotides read TGTGCCAGCACCTCCGGGGTGACCACAGATACGCAGTATTTT. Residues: CASTSGVTTDTQYF.